The entry below gives a single T cell receptor beta chain sequence along with its context. Its antigen is currently unknown. The assay was immunoSEQ multiplex PCR, and TCRdb's table has in-frame clones only and misses some. Among about 62,000 clones listed, about 91% were seen once. Time point in this sample: week 11, during vaccination. The investigators gave 300 ug of mutant IDH1 20-mer peptide in each vaccine dose, together with topical imiquimod. This sample stems from a study of a mutant IDH1 vaccine in newly diagnosed glioma. Study-level background: Eight vaccinations were given in weeks 1, 3, 5, 7, 11, 15, 19 and 23.

Study observations and caveats: Pseudoprogression seemed unrelated to changes in top peripheral T cell clonotypes.

This TCR derives from a middle-aged man with glioma. The source material was PBMCs, sampled from a glioma patient whose treatment included an IDH1 peptide vaccine.

The CDR3 region has the DNA TGTGCCAGTAGCGATAACAGGGGGCAGCGAAACACCATATATTTT. Its translation is CASSDNRGQRNTIYF. The V and J genes are TRBV19 and TRBJ1-3; TRBD1 agrees at 9 bases. The germline gives CDR1 LNHDA, CDR2 SQIVND (reference sequence). J lost 5 bases, V lost 6 bases, and 8 bases had no gene match. This CDR3 contains 15 residues.